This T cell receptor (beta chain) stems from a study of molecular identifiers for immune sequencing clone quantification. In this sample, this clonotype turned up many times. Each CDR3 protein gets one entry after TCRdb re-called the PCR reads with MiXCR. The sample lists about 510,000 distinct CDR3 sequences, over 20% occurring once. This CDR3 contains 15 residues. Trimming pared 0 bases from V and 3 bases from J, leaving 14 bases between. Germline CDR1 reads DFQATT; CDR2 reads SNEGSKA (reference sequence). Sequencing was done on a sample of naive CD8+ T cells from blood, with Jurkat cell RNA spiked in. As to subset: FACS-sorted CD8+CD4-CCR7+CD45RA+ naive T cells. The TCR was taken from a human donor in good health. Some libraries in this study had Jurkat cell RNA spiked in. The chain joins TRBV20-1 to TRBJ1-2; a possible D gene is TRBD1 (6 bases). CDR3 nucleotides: TGCAGTGCTAGAGATTCGGCAGGGGCAGACTATGGCTACACCTTC. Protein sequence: CSARDSAGADYGYTF.